The next 18 T cell receptor beta chains were all read from a single sample in a study of T cells in Graves' hyperthyroidism and ophthalmopathy. Amplification targeted TCR beta CDR3 regions from RNA transcripts. Using the HTBI primer set, a first-round RT-PCR was run on the TCR CDR3. TCRdb re-derived calls from the multiplex PCR reads in MiXCR, one entry per CDR3 protein. This sample has roughly 520,000 distinct CDR3 sequences, with approximately 25% found just once. Sequenced material: blood. The origin of the receptors is a woman between 25 and 40 years old with Graves' ophthalmopathy.

This clonotype appeared many times. This chain connects TRBV12-3 or TRBV12-4 to TRBJ1-6; D call uncertain. This CDR3 contains 13 residues. V gave up 5 bases and J gave up 5 bases, with 7 bases separating them. The CDR3 bases are TGTGCCAGCAGTATAACAGATAATTCACCCCTCCACTTT. It translates to CASSITDNSPLHF.

This clonotype was picked up many times. The J gene is TRBJ2-3, the V gene TRBV6-6, with 11 bases lining up with TRBD2. Germline CDR1 is MNHNY and CDR2 is SVGAGI (reference sequence). V gave up 6 bases and J gave up 6 bases; unmatched junction bases: 8. CDR3 size: 15 residues. CDR3 sequence (DNA): TGTGCCAGCAGCCTACTAGCGGGGGAATCGGATACGCAGTATTTT. Protein sequence: CASSLLAGESDTQYF.

This clonotype appeared many times. The rearrangement links TRBV27 to TRBJ1-1, with D perhaps matching TRBD1 (5 bases). This CDR3 has 14 amino acids. Germline V CDR1 and CDR2: MNHEY, SMNVEV (reference sequence). V shed 0 bases and J shed 1 base, with 6 bases lying between them. CDR3 in amino acids: CASSLSGPNTEAFF. Here the CDR3 DNA reads TGTGCCAGCAGTTTATCGGGGCCGAACACTGAAGCTTTCTTT.

V gene TRBV5-1 combines with J gene TRBJ2-5, with TRBD2 matching 11 bases. The CDR3 has 17 residues. The trim removed 0 bases at V and 3 bases at J, leaving 7 bases unmatched. Germline V gene data show CDR1 as SGHRS and CDR2 as YFSETQ. The DNA for the CDR3 is TGCGCCAGCAGCTTGGAGGGTAGCGGGGGGGCTGAAGAGACCCAGTACTTC. It yields the protein CASSLEGSGGAEETQYF.

This chain joins TRBV30 and TRBJ2-7; 7 bases match TRBD2. The CDR3 runs to 14 residues. CDR1 is GTSNPN and CDR2 is SVGIG in the germline V gene (reference sequence). With V trimmed by 2 bases and J by 1 base, 5 bases remained unmatched. In nucleotides, the CDR3 is TGTGCCTGGAGTCGGGCTAGCGGATCCTACGAGCAGTACTTC. Translating it yields CAWSRASGSYEQYF.

This clonotype was recorded many times. The chain carries TRBV15 and TRBJ2-3; D is unresolved. There are 13 residues in the CDR3. V dropped 0 bases and J dropped 5 bases, with 6 bases sitting between them. Germline lookup yields CDR1 LNHNV and CDR2 YYDKDF (reference sequence). CDR3 sequence reads: CATSRDLVDTQYF. DNA for the CDR3: TGTGCCACCAGCAGAGATTTGGTAGATACGCAGTATTTT.

This clonotype was recorded at least ten times. V usage is TRBV6-5 and J usage is TRBJ2-5; D unresolved. CDR1 is MNHEY and CDR2 is SVGAGI in the germline V gene. The CDR3 covers 15 residues. V was trimmed by 6 bases and J by 1 base, leaving 15 bases between them. This CDR3 reads CASSPTWAAQETQYF. The DNA of the CDR3 is TGTGCCAGCAGCCCCACGTGGGCGGCCCAAGAGACCCAGTACTTC.

With respect to this clonotype: Because it lacks the conserved phenylalanine or tryptophan at the end, this CDR3 is likely a read error. The chain links TRBV28 to TRBJ2-5, with D unresolved. This CDR3 contains 11 residues. V lost 5 bases, J lost 2 bases, and 3 bases lay in between. Germline lookup yields CDR1 MDHEN and CDR2 SYDVKM. The CDR3 is CASSLQETQYL. In DNA, the CDR3 is TGTGCCAGCAGTCTTCAAGAGACCCAGTACCTC.

CDR3 residues: CASSFLVGQNLYEQYF. CDR3 nucleotide sequence: TGTGCCAGCAGCTTCCTTGTAGGACAGAACCTTTACGAGCAGTACTTC. V and J are TRBV11-2 and TRBJ2-7; the D gene is possibly TRBD1 (6 bases). The V end lost 3 bases, the J end lost 4 bases, and 19 bases lay between the germline ends. Germline CDR1 is SGHAT and CDR2 is FQNNGV. This CDR3 is 16 amino acids long.

The V gene is TRBV3-1, the J gene TRBJ2-7; a weak D match, TRBD1 (6 bases). The V end lost 1 base, the J end lost 1 base, and 8 bases lay between the germline ends. The CDR3 is made up of 14 amino acids. Germline V CDR1 and CDR2: LGHDT, YNNKEL (reference sequence). CDR3 loop: CASSQGDISYEQYF. For the CDR3, the DNA is TGTGCCAGCAGCCAAGGGGACATTTCCTACGAGCAGTACTTC.

Comment on this clonotype: The junction differs from germline at one of its ends, possibly a read error. V and J are TRBV6-5 and TRBJ2-2; D gene ambiguous. CDR3 size: 15 residues. Germline-derived CDR1 and CDR2 are MNHEY and SVGAGI. CDR3 residues: CAISYGPANTGELFF. CDR3 sequence (DNA): TGTGCCATCAGTTACGGGCCAGCGAACACCGGGGAGCTGTTTTTT.

This clonotype was observed a few times. The chain links TRBV4-1 to TRBJ1-1, with D unclear. V shed 3 bases and J shed 2 bases, with 16 bases lying between them. CDR3 length: 16 residues. Germline-derived CDR1 and CDR2 are MGHRA and YSYEKL. The CDR3 region has the DNA TGCGCCAGCAGCCAGGAACCCGAAGCTAGAAACACTGAAGCTTTCTTT. Translation: CASSQEPEARNTEAFF.

This chain uses TRBV12-3 or TRBV12-4 with TRBJ2-5; D gene ambiguous. Trimming stripped 3 bases from V and 4 bases from J, with 18 bases between. The CDR3 consists of 16 residues. The CDR3 DNA reads TGTGCCAGCAGTTTGGGGAATCGTGGGATCGGAGAGACCCAGTACTTC. Its translation: CASSLGNRGIGETQYF.

This clonotype was found many times. CDR3 nucleotide sequence: TGTGCCAGCAGCCCACAGGGGGCGAGAGAAACTGAAGCTTTCTTT. This sequence encodes CASSPQGARETEAFF. This chain links TRBV13 with TRBJ1-1; 9 nucleotides align to TRBD1. Per the germline V gene, CDR1 is PRHDT and CDR2 is FYEKMQ (reference sequence). The length of the CDR3 is 15 residues. Trimming took 5 bases from V and 5 from J; bases not matched to a gene: 9.

This clonotype showed up many times. The J gene is TRBJ2-5, the V gene TRBV6-1; possibly TRBD2 for D (6 bases). The CDR3 has 12 amino acids. V was trimmed by 6 bases and J by 4 bases, leaving 9 bases between them. Germline lookup yields CDR1 MNHNS and CDR2 SASEGT. The CDR3: CASRRLGETQYF. DNA for the CDR3: TGTGCCAGCAGAAGACTAGGAGAGACCCAGTACTTC.

This clonotype was observed at least ten times. V and J are TRBV6-1 and TRBJ2-7, with a possible D match to TRBD1 (6 bases). The CDR3 extends over 16 amino acids. V lost 6 bases and J 4 bases, leaving 22 bases between the germline ends. From germline, CDR1 is MNHNS and CDR2 SASEGT. The CDR3 region has the DNA TGTGCCAGCAGCCTACAGGGTGGTTTAATCGGGTACGAGCAGTACTTC. The encoded protein is CASSLQGGLIGYEQYF.

This clonotype was counted at least ten times. J is TRBJ1-2 and V is TRBV4-2; D possibly corresponds to TRBD1 (6 bases). The CDR3 runs 15 residues. Germline-derived CDR1 and CDR2 are LGHNA and YNFKEQ. The V end lost 1 base, the J end lost 8 bases, and 17 bases lay between the germline ends. The DNA of the CDR3 is TGTGCCAGCAGCCAAGTTGGGGGCATGGGAGAGGGCTACACCTTC. It encodes CASSQVGGMGEGYTF.

This clonotype has at least ten counts. The chain recombines TRBV20-1 with TRBJ1-1; D possibly corresponds to TRBD1 (6 bases). Trimming cost V 6 bases and J 1 base, with 9 bases left between them. The CDR3 has 12 residues. CDR1 is DFQATT, CDR2 SNEGSKA, per germline (reference sequence). The chain's CDR3 is CSARQENTEAFF. The DNA for the CDR3 is TGCAGTGCCAGACAGGAGAACACTGAAGCTTTCTTT.